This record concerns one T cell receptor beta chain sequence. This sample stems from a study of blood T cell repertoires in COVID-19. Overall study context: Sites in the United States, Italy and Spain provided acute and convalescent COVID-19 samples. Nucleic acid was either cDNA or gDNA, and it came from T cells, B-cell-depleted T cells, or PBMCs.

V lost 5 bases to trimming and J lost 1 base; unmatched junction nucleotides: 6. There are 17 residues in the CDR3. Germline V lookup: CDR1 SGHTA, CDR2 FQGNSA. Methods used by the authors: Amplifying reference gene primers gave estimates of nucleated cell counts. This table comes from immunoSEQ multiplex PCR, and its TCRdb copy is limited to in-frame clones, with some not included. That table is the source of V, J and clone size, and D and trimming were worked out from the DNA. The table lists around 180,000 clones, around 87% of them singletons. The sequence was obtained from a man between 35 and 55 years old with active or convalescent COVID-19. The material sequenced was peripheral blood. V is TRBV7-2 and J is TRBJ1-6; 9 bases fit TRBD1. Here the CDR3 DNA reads TGTGCCAGCAGCCCGGGACAGGGAAGGTCCTATAATTCACCCCTCCACTTT. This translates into CASSPGQGRSYNSPLHF. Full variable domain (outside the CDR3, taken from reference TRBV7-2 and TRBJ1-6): GAGVSQSPSNKVTEKGKDVELRCDPISGHTALYWYRQSLGQGLEFLIYFQGNSAPDKSGLPSDRFSAERTGGSVSTLTIQRTQQEDSAVYLCASSPGQGRSYNSPLHFGNGTRLTVT.